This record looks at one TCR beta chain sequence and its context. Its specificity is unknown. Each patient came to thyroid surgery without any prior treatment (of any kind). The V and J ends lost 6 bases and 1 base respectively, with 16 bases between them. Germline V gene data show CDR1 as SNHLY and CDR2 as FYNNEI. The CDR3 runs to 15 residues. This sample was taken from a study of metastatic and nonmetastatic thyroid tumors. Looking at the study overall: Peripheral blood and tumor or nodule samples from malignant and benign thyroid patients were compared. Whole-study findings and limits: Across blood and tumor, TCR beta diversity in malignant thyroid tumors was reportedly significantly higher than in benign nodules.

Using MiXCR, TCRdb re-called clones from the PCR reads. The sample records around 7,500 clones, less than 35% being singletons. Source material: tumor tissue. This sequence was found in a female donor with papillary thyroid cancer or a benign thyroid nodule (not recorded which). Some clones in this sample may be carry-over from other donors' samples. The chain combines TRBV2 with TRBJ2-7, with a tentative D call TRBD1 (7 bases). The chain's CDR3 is CASREGRGFSYEQYF. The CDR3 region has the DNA TGTGCCAGCAGGGAGGGCAGGGGGTTTTCCTACGAGCAGTACTTC.